This T cell receptor (beta chain) comes out of a study of cytomegalovirus exposure and HLA in healthy donors. In the PCR, 60 Vbeta and 13 Jbeta primers were used. TCRdb keeps only in-frame clones here, not all; method: immunoSEQ multiplex PCR. Found here are about 73,000 clones, 80% of them singletons; the top ten hold around 0.96%. Healthy individuals who donated bone marrow served as the donors. In this sample, this clone turned up a few times. This TCR was recovered from a male donor in good health and CMV-seronegative. Sample: PBMCs.

CDR3 in amino acids: CAISASGSNYEQYF. CDR3 coding DNA: TGTGCCATCAGCGCTAGCGGGAGCAACTACGAGCAGTACTTC. The chain has TRBV10-3 and TRBJ2-7; 10 positions match TRBD2. Germline CDR1 and CDR2: ENHRY and SYGVKD. The CDR3 loop spans 14 amino acids. Trimming removed 6 bases from V and 3 bases from J; junction bases left unmatched: 5.